One sample yielded the 10 T cell receptor beta chains listed below, sequenced in a study of blood T cell repertoires in COVID-19. The table came from immunoSEQ multiplex PCR; TCRdb's copy has only in-frame clones and leaves some out. The sample lists 250,000 to 350,000 clones; about four fifths were seen once. What was sequenced was peripheral blood. Receptor source: a woman between 45 and 65 years old with acute or convalescent COVID-19.

This clone was observed a handful of times. Other DNA sequences from this sample encode an identical CDR3 as well. V gene TRBV7-2 combines with J gene TRBJ1-5; D unclear. Trimming stripped 1 base from V and 2 bases from J, with 6 bases between. The length of the CDR3 is 14 residues. Germline CDR1 and CDR2: SGHTA and FQGNSA. The CDR3 sequence: CASSLEGGNQPQHF. The CDR3 DNA follows: TGTGCCAGCAGCTTAGAGGGAGGCAATCAGCCCCAGCATTTT.

In nucleotides, the CDR3 is TGTGCCAGCAGCGGAAAAGCGGGGCAGGAGGTTGTTGATACGCAGTATTTT. Its translation is CASSGKAGQEVVDTQYF. This sequence joins TRBV7-9 and TRBJ2-3; TRBD2 aligns across 7 bases. With 5 bases clipped from V and 6 bases from J, the junction kept 17 bases outside the gene matches. CDR1 and CDR2 from the germline V gene are SEHNR and FQNEAQ (reference sequence). This CDR3 is built from 17 residues.

The gene calls are TRBV12-3 or TRBV12-4 and TRBJ2-1; D gene ambiguous. V gave up 6 bases and J gave up 5 bases, with 11 bases separating them. This CDR3 is built from 13 residues. In nucleotides, the CDR3 is TGTGCCAGCAGCCTCGACTCTCACAATGAGCAGTTCTTC. This translates into CASSLDSHNEQFF.

Only a few counts were recorded for this clone. CDR3 region: CASSYSIGQAYSYEQYF. CDR3 sequence (DNA): TGTGCCAGCAGTTACTCGATTGGACAGGCTTACTCCTACGAGCAGTACTTC. This chain uses TRBV6-2 or TRBV6-3 with TRBJ2-7; 7 bases fit TRBD1. The germline gives CDR1 MNHEY, CDR2 SVGEGT. The V and J ends lost 0 bases and 0 bases, in that order; junction bases with no gene match: 8. The CDR3 has 17 residues.

The table lists this clone with a few counts. This chain joins TRBV4-1 and TRBJ1-1, with D possibly being TRBD1 (6 bases). This CDR3 is 14 amino acids long. The germline gives CDR1 MGHRA, CDR2 YSYEKL. V gave up 1 base and J gave up 4 bases, with 10 bases separating them. This chain's CDR3 is CASSQGGQSTEAFF. The CDR3 DNA is TGCGCCAGCAGCCAAGGAGGACAGAGCACTGAAGCTTTCTTT.

This clone has only one observation. The chain carries TRBV12-5 and TRBJ2-1; D unclear. V was cut by 3 bases and J by 10 bases, with 7 bases left in between. Germline-derived CDR1 and CDR2 are LGHNT and FRNRAP. This CDR3 has 11 amino acids. CDR3 protein: CASGFMSEQFF. CDR3 nucleotides: TGTGCTAGTGGTTTCATGTCCGAGCAGTTCTTC.

In its sample, this clone was seen a few times. This chain links TRBV14 with TRBJ2-5; a possible D gene is TRBD1 (5 bases). CDR3 size: 15 residues. The germline V gene has CDR1 SGHDN and CDR2 FVKESK. Trimming left V 0 bases short and J 4 bases short, with 12 bases between. The CDR3 region is CASSQDQGVRETQYF. CDR3 bases: TGTGCCAGCAGCCAAGATCAAGGGGTCCGAGAGACCCAGTACTTC. Using reference TRBV14 and TRBJ2-5 for the parts outside the CDR3, the full variable domain is EAGVTQFPSHSVIEKGQTVTLRCDPISGHDNLYWYRRVMGKEIKFLLHFVKESKQDESGMPNNRFLAERTGGTYSTLKVQPAELEDSGVYFCASSQDQGVRETQYFGPGTRLLVL.

This chain uses TRBV7-2 with TRBJ2-1, with a weak D call TRBD2 (5 bases). The V gene's germline CDR1 is SGHTA and CDR2 FQGNSA. Trimming stripped 4 bases from V and 2 bases from J, with 12 bases between. The length of the CDR3 is 15 residues. The CDR3 DNA sequence: TGTGCCAGCAGCTCGGCGGGCGCACCCTACAATGAGCAGTTCTTC. Residues: CASSSAGAPYNEQFF.

The chain is built from TRBV7-2 and TRBJ2-1; 7 nucleotides agree with TRBD1. The CDR3 spans 16 residues. V lost 7 bases and J lost 3; bases outside the gene matches: 12. Germline V gene data show CDR1 as SGHTA and CDR2 as FQGNSA. The CDR3 DNA sequence: TGTGCCAGCATCCCCCCAGGGACAGCGGACTACAATGAGCAGTTCTTC. Protein: CASIPPGTADYNEQFF.

This clone was seen just once. The chain uses TRBV18 and TRBJ2-7, with 10 nucleotides matching TRBD1. J was trimmed by 7 bases and V by 3 bases; bases with no gene match: 3. CDR1 and CDR2 from the germline V gene are KGHSH and LQKENI. The CDR3 has 13 residues. The CDR3 here is CASSPGTGVEQYV. The CDR3 region has the DNA TGTGCCAGCTCACCCGGGACAGGGGTTGAGCAGTACGTC.